The T cell receptor (beta chain) described here comes from a study of T cells expressing NK-cell markers. The wider study: The authors derived TCR beta repertoires from sorted CD3+CD56+NKG2C+, CD3+CD56+NKG2C- and CD3+CD56-NKG2C+ T cells. One of eight sequenced donors was HCMV-seronegative; the other seven were seropositive.

As concerns this clonotype: The antigen remains undetermined.

Study-level points and caveats: In roughly six donors, dominant CD3+CD56+NKG2C+ clonotypes ranked among the top 10 CD8+ clonotypes.

The CDR3 length is 13 residues. Germline loops: CDR1 SQVTM, CDR2 ANQGSEA. The cDNA for TCR beta came from 5'RACE template switching with UMIs. TCRdb derives one entry per CDR3 protein from the 5' RACE reads, leaving out DNA. The table lists over 100,000 distinct CDR3 sequences, with approximately 17% in the top ten. The sequence came from a woman between 18 and 69 years old in good health. Sequences were obtained from blood T cells: a sorted CD56 or NKG2C T cell subset, CD4+ or CD8+ T cells, or bulk PBMC T cells (not recorded which). The chain has TRBV29-1 and TRBJ2-7. The CDR3 sequence: CSVDVAGMGEQYF.